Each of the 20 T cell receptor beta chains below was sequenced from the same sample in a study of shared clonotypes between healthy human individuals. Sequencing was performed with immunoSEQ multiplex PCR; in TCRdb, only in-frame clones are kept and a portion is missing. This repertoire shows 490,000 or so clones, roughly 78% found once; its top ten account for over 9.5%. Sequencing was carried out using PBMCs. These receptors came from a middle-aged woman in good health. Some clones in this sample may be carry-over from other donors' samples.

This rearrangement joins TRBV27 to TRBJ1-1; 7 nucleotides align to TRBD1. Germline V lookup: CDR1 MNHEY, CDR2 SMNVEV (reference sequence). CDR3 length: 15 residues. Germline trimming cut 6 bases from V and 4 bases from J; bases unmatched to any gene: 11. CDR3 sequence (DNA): TGTGCCAGCAGGGGACCCCGACAGGGTGGCACTGAAGCTTTCTTT. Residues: CASRGPRQGGTEAFF.

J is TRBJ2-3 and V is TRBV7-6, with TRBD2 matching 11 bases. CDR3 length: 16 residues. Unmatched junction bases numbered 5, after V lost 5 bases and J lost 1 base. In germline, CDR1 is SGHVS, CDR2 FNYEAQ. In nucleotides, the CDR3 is TGTGCCAGCAGCGTCGGACTAGCGGGCGGCACAGATACGCAGTATTTT. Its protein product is CASSVGLAGGTDTQYF.

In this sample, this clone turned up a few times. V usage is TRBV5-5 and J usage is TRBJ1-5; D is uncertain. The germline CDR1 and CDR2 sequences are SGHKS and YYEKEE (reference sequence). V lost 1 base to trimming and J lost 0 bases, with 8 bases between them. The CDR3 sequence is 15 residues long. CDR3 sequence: CASSLNSYSNQPQHF. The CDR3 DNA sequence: TGTGCCAGCAGCTTGAACAGTTATAGCAATCAGCCCCAGCATTTT.

The CDR3 region is CASSQEISGGQYQETQYF. The CDR3 DNA sequence: TGCGCCAGCAGCCAAGAGATATCGGGCGGTCAATACCAAGAGACCCAGTACTTC. The chain links TRBV4-1 to TRBJ2-5; D gene uncertain. The V end lost 0 bases, the J end lost 0 bases, and 17 bases lay between the germline ends. The germline gives CDR1 MGHRA, CDR2 YSYEKL. The length of the CDR3 is 18 residues.

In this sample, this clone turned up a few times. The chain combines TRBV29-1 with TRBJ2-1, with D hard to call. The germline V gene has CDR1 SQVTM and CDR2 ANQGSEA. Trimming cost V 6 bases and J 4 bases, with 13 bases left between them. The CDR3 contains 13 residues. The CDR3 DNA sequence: TGCAGCGTACTATACGGGCCTTACAATGAGCAGTTCTTC. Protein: CSVLYGPYNEQFF.

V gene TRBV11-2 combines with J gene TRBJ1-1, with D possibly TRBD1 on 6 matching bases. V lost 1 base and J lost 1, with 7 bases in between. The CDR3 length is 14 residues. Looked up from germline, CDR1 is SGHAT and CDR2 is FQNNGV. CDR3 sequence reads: CASSLGTANTEAFF. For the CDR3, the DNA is TGTGCCAGCAGCTTAGGGACAGCGAACACTGAAGCTTTCTTT.

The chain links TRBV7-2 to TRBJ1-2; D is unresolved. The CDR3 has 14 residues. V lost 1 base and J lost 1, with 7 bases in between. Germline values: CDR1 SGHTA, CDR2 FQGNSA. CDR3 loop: CASSLDRGNYGYTF. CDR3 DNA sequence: TGTGCCAGCAGCTTAGATCGGGGTAACTATGGCTACACCTTC. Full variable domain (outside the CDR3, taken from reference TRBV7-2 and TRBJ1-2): GAGVSQSPSNKVTEKGKDVELRCDPISGHTALYWYRQSLGQGLEFLIYFQGNSAPDKSGLPSDRFSAERTGGSVSTLTIQRTQQEDSAVYLCASSLDRGNYGYTFGSGTRLTVV.

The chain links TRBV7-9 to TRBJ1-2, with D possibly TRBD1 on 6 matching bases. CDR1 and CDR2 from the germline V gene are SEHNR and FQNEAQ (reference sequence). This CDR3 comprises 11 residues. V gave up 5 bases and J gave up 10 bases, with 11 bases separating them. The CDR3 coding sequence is TGTGCCAGCAGCCGGACAGATGTCTACACCTTC. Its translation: CASSRTDVYTF.

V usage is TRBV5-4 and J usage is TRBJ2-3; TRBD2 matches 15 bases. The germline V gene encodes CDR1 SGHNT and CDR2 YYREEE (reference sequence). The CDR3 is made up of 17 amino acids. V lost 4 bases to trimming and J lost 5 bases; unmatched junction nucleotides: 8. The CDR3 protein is CASSPGLAGGTGDTQYF. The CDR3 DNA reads TGTGCCAGCAGCCCGGGACTAGCGGGAGGTACGGGAGATACGCAGTATTTT. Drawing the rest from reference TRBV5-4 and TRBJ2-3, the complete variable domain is ETGVTQSPTHLIKTRGQQVTLRCSSQSGHNTVSWYQQALGQGPQFIFQYYREEENGRGNFPPRFSGLQFPNYSSELNVNALELDDSALYLCASSPGLAGGTGDTQYFGPGTRLTVL.

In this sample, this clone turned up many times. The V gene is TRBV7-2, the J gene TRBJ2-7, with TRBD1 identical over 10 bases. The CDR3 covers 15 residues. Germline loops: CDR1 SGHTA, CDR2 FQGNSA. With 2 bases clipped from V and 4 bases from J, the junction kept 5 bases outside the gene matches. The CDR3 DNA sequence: TGTGCCAGCAGCTTAACCGGGACAGGGGAGTACGAGCAGTACTTC. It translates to CASSLTGTGEYEQYF.

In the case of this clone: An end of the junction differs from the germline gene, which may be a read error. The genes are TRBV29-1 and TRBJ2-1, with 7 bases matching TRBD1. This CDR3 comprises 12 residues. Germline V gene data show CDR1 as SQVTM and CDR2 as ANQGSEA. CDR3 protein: CSGEPTGNEQFF. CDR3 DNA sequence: TGCAGCGGTGAACCGACAGGGAATGAGCAGTTCTTC.

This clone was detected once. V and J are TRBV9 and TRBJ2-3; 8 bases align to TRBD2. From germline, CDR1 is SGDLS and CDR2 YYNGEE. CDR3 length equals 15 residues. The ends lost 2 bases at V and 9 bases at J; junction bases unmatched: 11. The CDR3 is CASSVSGGPVLTQYF. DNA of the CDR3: TGTGCCAGCAGCGTTTCGGGAGGGCCGGTGTTGACGCAGTATTTT.

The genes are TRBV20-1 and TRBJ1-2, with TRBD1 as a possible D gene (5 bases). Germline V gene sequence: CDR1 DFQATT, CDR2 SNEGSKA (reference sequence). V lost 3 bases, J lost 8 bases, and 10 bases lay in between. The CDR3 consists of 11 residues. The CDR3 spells CSASLRGGYTF. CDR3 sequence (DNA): TGCAGTGCTAGCCTCCGGGGGGGCTACACCTTC.

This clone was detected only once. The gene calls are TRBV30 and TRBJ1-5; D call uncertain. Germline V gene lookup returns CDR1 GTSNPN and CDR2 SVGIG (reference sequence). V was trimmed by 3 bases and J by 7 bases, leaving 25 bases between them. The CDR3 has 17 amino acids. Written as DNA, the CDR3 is TGTGCCTGGAGCCCAAATCCCCTTGGACGGCCCCACCAGCCCCAGCATTTT. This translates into CAWSPNPLGRPHQPQHF.

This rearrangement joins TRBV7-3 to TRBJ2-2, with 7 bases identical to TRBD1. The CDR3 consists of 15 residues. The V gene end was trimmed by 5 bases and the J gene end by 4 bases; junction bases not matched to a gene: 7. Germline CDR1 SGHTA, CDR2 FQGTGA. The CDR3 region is CASSPRQGRTGELFF. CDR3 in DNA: TGTGCCAGCAGCCCGCGACAGGGCCGCACCGGGGAGCTGTTTTTT.

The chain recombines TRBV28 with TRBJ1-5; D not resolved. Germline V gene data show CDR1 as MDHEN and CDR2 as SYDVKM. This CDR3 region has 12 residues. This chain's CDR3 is CAPQRRNQPQHF. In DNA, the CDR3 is TGTGCACCGCAACGGCGCAATCAGCCCCAGCATTTT.

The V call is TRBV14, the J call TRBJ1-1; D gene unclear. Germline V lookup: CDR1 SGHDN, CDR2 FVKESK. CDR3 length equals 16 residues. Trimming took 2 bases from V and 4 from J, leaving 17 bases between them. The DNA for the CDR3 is TGTGCCAGCAGCCAAAAAATAACGGCCCGGGCCACTGAAGCTTTCTTT. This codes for CASSQKITARATEAFF.

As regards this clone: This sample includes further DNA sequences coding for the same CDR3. CDR3 coding DNA: TGTGCCAGCAGTGGGACTGGCCCCTACGAGCAGTACTTC. It specifies CASSGTGPYEQYF. V is TRBV6-1 and J is TRBJ2-7, with D possibly being TRBD2 (5 bases). The CDR3 loop spans 13 amino acids. Trimming shortened V by 4 bases and J by 2 bases, and 9 bases separated the two germline ends. CDR1 is MNHNS and CDR2 is SASEGT in the germline V gene.

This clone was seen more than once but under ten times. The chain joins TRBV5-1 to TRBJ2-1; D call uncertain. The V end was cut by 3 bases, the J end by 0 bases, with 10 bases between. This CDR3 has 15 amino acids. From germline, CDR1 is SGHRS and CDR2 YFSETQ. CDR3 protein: CASSWTASSYNEQFF. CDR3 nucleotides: TGCGCCAGCAGCTGGACCGCGAGCTCCTACAATGAGCAGTTCTTC.

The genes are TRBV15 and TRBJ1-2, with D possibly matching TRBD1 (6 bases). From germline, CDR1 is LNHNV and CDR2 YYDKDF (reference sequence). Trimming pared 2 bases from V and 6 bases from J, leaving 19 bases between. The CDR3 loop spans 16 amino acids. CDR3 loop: CATSRWGPGQAHGYTF. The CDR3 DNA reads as TGTGCCACCAGCAGATGGGGGCCCGGGCAGGCCCATGGCTACACCTTC.